The 14 T cell receptor beta chains given below trace back to one sample, sequenced in a study of CD8+ T cells in alopecia areata. Regarding treatment: oral pan-JAK inhibitor, 5-10 mg twice daily. Extracted from the samples, RNA was reverse transcribed into cDNA to serve as the sequencing template. Using immunoSEQ multiplex PCR, the repertoire was profiled, and TCRdb retains in-frame clones only, with some absent. Of a few hundred thousand clones in the sample, around two fifths were seen once. The material sequenced was CD4+ T cells sorted from blood, taken between weeks 30 and 35, from a patient treated with tofacitinib. These receptors originate from a human donor with alopecia areata.

The rearrangement joins TRBV18 to TRBJ2-1, with D perhaps matching TRBD2 (5 bases). Between the trimmed V and J ends, which lost 5 bases and 7 bases, there was a span of 9 bases. Germline CDR1 reads KGHSH; CDR2 reads LQKENI. The CDR3 has 12 residues. CDR3 sequence: CASSSTGNEQFF. The DNA of the CDR3 is TGTGCCAGCTCATCGACGGGGAATGAGCAGTTCTTC.

V usage is TRBV6-5 and J usage is TRBJ1-3, with unresolved D. V dropped 9 bases and J dropped 8 bases, with 14 bases sitting between them. The CDR3 runs to 12 residues. From germline, CDR1 is MNHEY and CDR2 SVGAGI. The CDR3 nucleotides read TGTGCCAGTGGTGGAGGGAGAGACACCATATATTTT. Amino acids: CASGGGRDTIYF.

This clone has more than one count but fewer than ten. The chain recombines TRBV25-1 with TRBJ1-1, with a weak D call TRBD1 (5 bases). Germline assignment: CDR1 MGHDK and CDR2 SYGVNS. The length of the CDR3 is 14 residues. V lost 6 bases and J lost 4, with 15 bases in between. The CDR3 loop is CASRPLGVATEAFF. The DNA for the CDR3 is TGTGCCAGCAGACCCTTAGGGGTAGCCACTGAAGCTTTCTTT.

V and J are TRBV5-1 and TRBJ2-1, with D possibly being TRBD2 (6 bases). CDR1 is SGHRS and CDR2 is YFSETQ in the germline V gene. This CDR3 comprises 15 residues. With 4 bases removed from V and 4 bases from J, the gap between germline ends came to 15 bases. This CDR3 reads CASSTTGTPYNEQFF. The DNA for the CDR3 is TGCGCCAGCAGCACTACCGGGACTCCGTACAATGAGCAGTTCTTC.

This clone was recorded at least ten times. The rearrangement uses TRBV19 and TRBJ1-1, with 11 bases that match TRBD1. Per germline, CDR1 LNHDA and CDR2 SQIVND (reference sequence). The CDR3 contains 21 residues. The junction had 22 bases not matched to a gene; V was cut back by 3 bases and J by 4 bases. The DNA of the CDR3 is TGTGCCAGTAGTATGAGGACCCGTATCTACCGGGACAGGGGGAATGGCACTGAAGCTTTCTTT. Its protein product is CASSMRTRIYRDRGNGTEAFF.

The chain joins TRBV7-8 to TRBJ2-2; TRBD1 matches 7 bases. Per the germline V gene, CDR1 is SGHVS and CDR2 is FQNEAQ. J gave up 8 bases and V 10 bases, and 10 bases lay outside the gene matches. CDR3 length: 13 amino acids. CDR3 sequence reads: CATTGTRTGELFF. CDR3 nucleotide sequence: TGTGCCACGACAGGGACCCGGACGGGGGAGCTGTTTTTT.

This clone was recorded at least ten times. The J gene is TRBJ2-1, the V gene TRBV7-9; 7 bases map to TRBD2. In germline, CDR1 is SEHNR, CDR2 FQNEAQ (reference sequence). The CDR3 extends over 14 amino acids. Trimming took 0 bases from V and 6 from J; bases not matched to a gene: 2. The CDR3 DNA follows: TGTGCCAGCAGCTTAGCCGGCGGGGGCAATGAGCAGTTCTTC. Encoded protein: CASSLAGGGNEQFF.

The chain employs TRBV30 and TRBJ1-1, with 7 bases lining up with TRBD1. There are 16 residues in the CDR3. Per germline, CDR1 GTSNPN and CDR2 SVGIG (reference sequence). J gave up 11 bases and V 4 bases, and 22 bases lay outside the gene matches. The DNA for the CDR3 is TGTGCCTGGATACCCAGGGGGAGAGGTGATTACTTTGGCGCTTTCTTT. It yields the protein CAWIPRGRGDYFGAFF.

The chain combines TRBV7-9 with TRBJ1-6, with TRBD1 as a possible D gene (5 bases). Between the trimmed V and J ends, which lost 5 bases and 7 bases, there was a span of 15 bases. Germline-derived CDR1 and CDR2 are SEHNR and FQNEAQ (reference sequence). The CDR3 length is 15 residues. The CDR3: CASSTDRYQNSPLHF. The CDR3 coding sequence is TGTGCCAGCAGCACAGACAGATACCAAAATTCACCCCTCCACTTT.

The rearrangement links TRBV5-1 to TRBJ1-5; D is possibly TRBD1 (6 bases). This CDR3 has 16 amino acids. CDR1 SGHRS and CDR2 YFSETQ come from the germline V gene. Trimming took 2 bases from V and 4 from J, leaving 16 bases between them. For the CDR3, the DNA is TGCGCCAGCAGCTTAGAAATGAAGGGGGAAAATCAGCCCCAGCATTTT. Translated, it gives CASSLEMKGENQPQHF.

The CDR3 DNA reads as TGTGCCAGCAGCTCTGACAGGGGGCGGTTGAAAGCTTTCTTT. As protein: CASSSDRGRLKAFF. The chain carries TRBV7-2 and TRBJ1-1; 10 bases agree with TRBD1. The CDR3 has 14 residues. Germline V gene data show CDR1 as SGHTA and CDR2 as FQGNSA. V lost 4 bases to trimming and J lost 9 bases; unmatched junction nucleotides: 8. Full variable domain (missing parts from reference TRBV7-2 and TRBJ1-1): GAGVSQSPSNKVTEKGKDVELRCDPISGHTALYWYRQSLGQGLEFLIYFQGNSAPDKSGLPSDRFSAERTGGSVSTLTIQRTQQEDSAVYLCASSSDRGRLKAFFGQGTRLTVV.

This clone was picked up a small number of times. This rearrangement joins TRBV30 to TRBJ1-5; no clear D. The CDR3 runs 12 residues. V lost 0 bases to trimming and J lost 5 bases, with 5 bases between them. CDR1 and CDR2 (germline): GTSNPN, SVGIG (reference sequence). The CDR3 reads CAWSVLDQPQHF. DNA for the CDR3: TGTGCCTGGAGTGTACTTGATCAGCCCCAGCATTTT.

The chain employs TRBV7-9 and TRBJ2-5, with 10 bases aligning to TRBD1. This CDR3 contains 17 residues. Germline-derived CDR1 and CDR2 are SEHNR and FQNEAQ (reference sequence). Trimming removed 2 bases from V and 1 base from J; junction bases left unmatched: 7. The CDR3: CASSLRGGTGVQETQYF. The CDR3 bases are TGTGCCAGCAGCTTACGCGGGGGGACAGGGGTCCAAGAGACCCAGTACTTC.

The chain is built from TRBV28 and TRBJ2-7; tentatively, D is TRBD2 (6 bases). V was shortened by 6 bases and J by 6 bases, with 12 bases between the two germline ends. The CDR3 totals 12 residues. Germline V gives CDR1 MDHEN, CDR2 SYDVKM. CDR3: CASSPGRSEQYF. The CDR3 DNA is TGTGCCAGCAGCCCAGGGAGGTCCGAGCAGTACTTC.